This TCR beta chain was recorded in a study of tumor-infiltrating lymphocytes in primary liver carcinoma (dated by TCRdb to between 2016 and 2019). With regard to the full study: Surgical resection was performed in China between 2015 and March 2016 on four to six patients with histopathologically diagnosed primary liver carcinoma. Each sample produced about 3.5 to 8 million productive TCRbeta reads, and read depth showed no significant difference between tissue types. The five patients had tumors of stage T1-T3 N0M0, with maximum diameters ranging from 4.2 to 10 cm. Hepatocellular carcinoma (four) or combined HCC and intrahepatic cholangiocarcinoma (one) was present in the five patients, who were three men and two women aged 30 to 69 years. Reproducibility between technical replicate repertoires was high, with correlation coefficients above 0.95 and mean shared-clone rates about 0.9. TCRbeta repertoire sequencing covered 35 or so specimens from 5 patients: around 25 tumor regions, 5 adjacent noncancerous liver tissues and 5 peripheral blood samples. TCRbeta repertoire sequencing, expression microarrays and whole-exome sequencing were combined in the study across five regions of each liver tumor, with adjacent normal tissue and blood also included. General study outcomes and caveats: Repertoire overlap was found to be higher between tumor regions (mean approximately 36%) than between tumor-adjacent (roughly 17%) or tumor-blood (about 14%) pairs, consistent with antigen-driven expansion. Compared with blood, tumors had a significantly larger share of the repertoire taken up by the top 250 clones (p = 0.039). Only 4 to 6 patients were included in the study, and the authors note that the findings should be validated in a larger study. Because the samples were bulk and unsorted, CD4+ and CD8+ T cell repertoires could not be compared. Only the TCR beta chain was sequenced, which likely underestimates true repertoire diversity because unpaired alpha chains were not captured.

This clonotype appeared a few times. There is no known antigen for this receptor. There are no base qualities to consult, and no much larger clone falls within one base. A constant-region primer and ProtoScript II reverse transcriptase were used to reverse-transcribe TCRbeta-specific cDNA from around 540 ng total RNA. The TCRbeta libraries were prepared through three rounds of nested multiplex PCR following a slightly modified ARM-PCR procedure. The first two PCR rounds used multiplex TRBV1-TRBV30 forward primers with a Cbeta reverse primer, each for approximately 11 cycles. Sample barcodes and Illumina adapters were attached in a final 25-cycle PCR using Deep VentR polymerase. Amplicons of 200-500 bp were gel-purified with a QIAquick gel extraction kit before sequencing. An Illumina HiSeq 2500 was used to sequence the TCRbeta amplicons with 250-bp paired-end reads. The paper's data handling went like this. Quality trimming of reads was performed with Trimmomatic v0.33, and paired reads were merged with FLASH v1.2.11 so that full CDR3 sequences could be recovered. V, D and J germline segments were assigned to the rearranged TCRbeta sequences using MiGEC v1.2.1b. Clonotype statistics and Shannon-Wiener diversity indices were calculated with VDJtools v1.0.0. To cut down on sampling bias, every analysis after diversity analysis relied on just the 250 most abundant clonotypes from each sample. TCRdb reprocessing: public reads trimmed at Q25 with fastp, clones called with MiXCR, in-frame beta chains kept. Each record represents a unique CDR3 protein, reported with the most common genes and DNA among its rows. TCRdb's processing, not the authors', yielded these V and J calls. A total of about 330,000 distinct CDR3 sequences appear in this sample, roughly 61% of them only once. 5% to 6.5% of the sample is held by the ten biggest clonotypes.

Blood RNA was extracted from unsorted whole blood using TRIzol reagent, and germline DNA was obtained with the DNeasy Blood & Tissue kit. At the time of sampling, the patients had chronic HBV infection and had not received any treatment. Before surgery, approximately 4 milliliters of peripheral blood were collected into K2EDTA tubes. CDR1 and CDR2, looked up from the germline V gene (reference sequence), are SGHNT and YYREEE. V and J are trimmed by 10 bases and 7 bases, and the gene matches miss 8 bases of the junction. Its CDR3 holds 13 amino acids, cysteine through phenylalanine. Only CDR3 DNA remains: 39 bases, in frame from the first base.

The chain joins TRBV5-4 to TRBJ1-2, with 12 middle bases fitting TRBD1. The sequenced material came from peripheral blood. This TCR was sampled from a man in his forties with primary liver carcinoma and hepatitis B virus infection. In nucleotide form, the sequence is TGTGCCGCCCGGGGGGACAGGGGGCTTGGCTACACCTTC. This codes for CAARGDRGLGYTF.